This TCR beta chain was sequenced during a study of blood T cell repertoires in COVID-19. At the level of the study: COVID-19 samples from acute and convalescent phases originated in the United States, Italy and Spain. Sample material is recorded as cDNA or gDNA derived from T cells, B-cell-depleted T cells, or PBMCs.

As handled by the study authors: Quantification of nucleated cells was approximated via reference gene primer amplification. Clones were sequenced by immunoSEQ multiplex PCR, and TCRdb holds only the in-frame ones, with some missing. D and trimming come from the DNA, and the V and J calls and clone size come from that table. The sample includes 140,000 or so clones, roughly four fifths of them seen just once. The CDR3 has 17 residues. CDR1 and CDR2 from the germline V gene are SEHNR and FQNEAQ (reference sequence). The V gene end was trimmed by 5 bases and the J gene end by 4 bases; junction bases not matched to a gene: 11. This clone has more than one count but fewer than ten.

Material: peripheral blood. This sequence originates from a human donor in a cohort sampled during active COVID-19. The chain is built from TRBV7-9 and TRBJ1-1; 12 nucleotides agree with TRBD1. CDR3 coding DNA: TGTGCCAGCAGCCGTCCCCGGGACAGGGGGCGCGGCACTGAAGCTTTCTTT. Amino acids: CASSRPRDRGRGTEAFF.